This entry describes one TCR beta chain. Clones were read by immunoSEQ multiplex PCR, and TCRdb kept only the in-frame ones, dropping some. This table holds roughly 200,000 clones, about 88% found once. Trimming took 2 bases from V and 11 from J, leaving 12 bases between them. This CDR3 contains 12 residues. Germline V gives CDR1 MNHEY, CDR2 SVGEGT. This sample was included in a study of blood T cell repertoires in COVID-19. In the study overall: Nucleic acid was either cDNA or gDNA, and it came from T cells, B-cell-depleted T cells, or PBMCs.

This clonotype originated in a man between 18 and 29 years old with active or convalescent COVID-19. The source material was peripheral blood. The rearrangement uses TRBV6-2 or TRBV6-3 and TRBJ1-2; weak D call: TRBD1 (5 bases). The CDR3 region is CASSYAAGWYTF. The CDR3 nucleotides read TGTGCCAGCAGTTACGCGGCAGGGTGGTACACCTTC.